This TCR beta chain appears in the sequencing data of a study of blood T cell repertoires in COVID-19. About the study: Whether acute or convalescent, the COVID-19 samples came from the United States, Italy and Spain. PBMCs, B-cell-depleted T cells, or T cells were the source of the cDNA or gDNA that made up the material.

This CDR3 has 13 residues. The trim removed 8 bases at V and 6 bases at J, leaving 5 bases unmatched. Germline lookup yields CDR1 SQVTM and CDR2 ANQGSEA. In the original processing: Reference gene primer amplification gave estimated nucleated cell counts. Assay used: immunoSEQ multiplex PCR; TCRdb lists only in-frame clones, some missing. That table is the source of V, J and clone size, and D and trimming were worked out from the DNA. In the table there are more than 200,000 clones, roughly 80% of which are singletons. This TCR was sampled from a man aged 50 to 59 with active or convalescent COVID-19. The rearrangement uses TRBV29-1 and TRBJ1-6, with TRBD1 matching 9 bases. The sequenced sample consisted of peripheral blood. CDR3 in DNA: TGCAGCATTCGACAGGGGGTTAATTCACCCCTCCACTTT. Encoded protein: CSIRQGVNSPLHF. The entire variable domain, with the rest obtained from reference TRBV29-1 and TRBJ1-6, is as follows: SAVISQKPSRDICQRGTSLTIQCQVDSQVTMMFWYRQQPGQSLTLIATANQGSEATYESGFVIDKFPISRPNLTFSTLTVSNMSPEDSSIYLCSIRQGVNSPLHFGNGTRLTVT.